This record looks at one T cell receptor (beta chain) sequence and its context. This CDR3 has 14 amino acids. The junction had 7 bases not matched to a gene; V was cut back by 6 bases and J by 8 bases. The V gene's germline CDR1 is KGHSH and CDR2 LQKENI. The source of the sample is a study of shared T cell receptors in the human thymus. Profiling relied on immunoSEQ multiplex PCR, and the TCRdb table lists in-frame clones only, not all of them. The repertoire includes hundreds of thousands of clones, roughly 90% of them detected once, and 0.0085% to 0.012% sits in the top ten. This sample was shared with a second study, whose subject was human thymus T cells. That source adds: From resections taken during corrective heart surgery, the thymus tissue was obtained. Thymic and blood repertoires showed apparently biased V and J gene usage. Related research described strongly overlapping thymic repertoires in unrelated people.

The receptor was isolated from a boy younger than two with a congenital heart defect. The chain couples TRBV18 to TRBJ1-4, with TRBD1 matching 9 bases. Sequencing was performed on thymocytes. DNA of the CDR3: TGTGCCAGCTCGCCGGACAGGGGCATAGAAAAACTGTTTTTT. As protein: CASSPDRGIEKLFF.